The 21 T cell receptor beta chains reported below all come from one sample, sequenced in a study of blood T cells in healthy people across ages. For the second PCR, which ran for roughly 7 to 11 cycles, a sample-barcoded 5' primer and a J-beta primer mix were used. TCRdb reprocessed the 5' RACE reads via MiXCR and lists one record per CDR3 protein. Here the sample spans about 640,000 distinct CDR3 sequences, less than 45% being singletons. Sequencing used blood. The receptor set was obtained from a man aged 80 or over in good health.

This clonotype was recorded a few times. This chain's CDR3 is CASLRERGAGYQETQYF. The CDR3 DNA reads TGTGCCAGCCTCAGGGAGCGGGGGGCGGGGTACCAAGAGACCCAGTACTTC. V usage is TRBV2 and J usage is TRBJ2-5; 9 bases agree with TRBD2. Germline loops: CDR1 SNHLY, CDR2 FYNNEI. This CDR3 region has 17 residues. V was clipped by 8 bases and J by 0 bases; unmatched bases: 13.

This clonotype was observed a few times. V gene TRBV27 combines with J gene TRBJ2-6, with 11 nucleotides matching TRBD1. The V segment lost 5 bases and the J segment 3 bases; nucleotides outside the gene matches: 6. Germline V CDR1 and CDR2: MNHEY, SMNVEV (reference sequence). CDR3 size: 17 residues. CDR3 sequence reads: CASSPGQGAFGANVLTF. DNA for the CDR3: TGTGCCAGCAGTCCAGGACAGGGGGCTTTTGGGGCCAACGTCCTGACTTTC.

There are many counts of this clonotype. V gene TRBV14 combines with J gene TRBJ2-3, with 14 bases that match TRBD2. The junction had 6 bases not matched to a gene; V was cut back by 6 bases and J by 7 bases. Looked up from germline, CDR1 is SGHDN and CDR2 is FVKESK. This CDR3 is built from 15 residues. CDR3 nucleotide sequence: TGTGCCAGCAGGGGACTAGCGGGAGATGTGAATACGCAGTATTTT. Protein sequence: CASRGLAGDVNTQYF.

The V and J genes are TRBV7-9 and TRBJ2-4, with D perhaps matching TRBD2 (6 bases). The DNA end favors TRBJ2-7, so the J call may be wrong. CDR3 length: 14 amino acids. Germline lookup yields CDR1 SEHNR and CDR2 FQNEAQ (reference sequence). CDR3 region: CASSLLGGTHEQYF. CDR3 in DNA: TGTGCCAGCAGCTTACTCGGCGGGACCCACGAGCAGTACTTC.

The gene calls are TRBV3-1 and TRBJ1-2; 7 bases align to TRBD1. The CDR3 has 15 residues. CDR1 and CDR2 (germline): LGHDT, YNNKEL (reference sequence). Losses at the gene ends were 3 bases for V and 8 bases for J; bases not matched to a gene: 12. The CDR3 bases are TGTGCCAGCAGCCAGGGACCTGAGGGGGCAGGGGGCTACACCTTC. Protein product: CASSQGPEGAGGYTF.

A few counts support this clonotype. The chain carries TRBV5-4 and TRBJ2-3; tentatively, D is TRBD2 (6 bases). From germline, CDR1 is SGHNT and CDR2 YYREEE (reference sequence). This CDR3 spans 13 amino acids. V lost 4 bases and J lost 9, with 15 bases in between. In DNA form, the CDR3 reads TGTGCCAGCAGCCCCCGAGTGGACTACACGCAGTATTTT. Translating it yields CASSPRVDYTQYF.

The CDR3 loop is CASSLEVNYEQFF. In DNA, the CDR3 is TGTGCCAGCAGCTTAGAAGTAAACTACGAGCAGTTCTTC. The gene calls are TRBV7-6 and TRBJ2-1; D unresolved. Per the germline V gene, CDR1 is SGHVS and CDR2 is FNYEAQ. Trimming took off 1 base at V and 10 bases at J, with 11 bases between the two ends. CDR3 length: 13 amino acids.

The chain couples TRBV7-9 to TRBJ1-6, with a weak D call TRBD1 (6 bases). This CDR3 region has 15 residues. Germline assignment: CDR1 SEHNR and CDR2 FQNEAQ (reference sequence). Trimming stripped 3 bases from V and 5 bases from J, with 11 bases between. This CDR3 reads CASSFGGADNSPLHF. The CDR3 DNA reads as TGTGCCAGCAGCTTTGGGGGCGCGGATAATTCACCCCTCCACTTT.

CDR3 bases: TGTGCCAGCTCACCCAGCAAGGTCGGCTCCTACAATGAGCAGTTCTTC. Protein sequence: CASSPSKVGSYNEQFF. This sequence joins TRBV18 and TRBJ2-1; no definite D call. The CDR3 length is 16 residues. Trimming shortened V by 3 bases and J by 0 bases, and 12 bases separated the two germline ends. Germline CDR1 reads KGHSH; CDR2 reads LQKENI.

The genes are TRBV10-2 and TRBJ2-5; perhaps TRBD2 as D (5 bases). Germline lookup yields CDR1 WSHSY and CDR2 SAAADI. V gave up 6 bases and J gave up 3 bases, with 8 bases separating them. The length of the CDR3 is 12 residues. The CDR3 DNA sequence: TGCGCCAGCAGCTGGACTGAAGAGACCCAGTACTTC. Amino acids: CASSWTEETQYF.

V and J are TRBV25-1 and TRBJ2-1, with TRBD1 matching over 8 bases. The J segment lost 7 bases and the V segment lost 3 bases, leaving 11 bases of the junction unmatched. Per the germline V gene, CDR1 is MGHDK and CDR2 is SYGVNS. CDR3 length equals 16 residues. CDR3 sequence reads: CASSDDRGQGRNEQFF. CDR3 nucleotide sequence: TGTGCCAGCAGTGACGACCGAGGACAGGGTAGGAATGAGCAGTTCTTC. Combining the CDR3 with reference TRBV25-1 and TRBJ2-1 gives the whole variable domain EADIYQTPRYLVIGTGKKITLECSQTMGHDKMYWYQQDPGMELHLIHYSYGVNSTEKGDLSSESTVSRIRTEHFPLTLESARPSHTSQYLCASSDDRGQGRNEQFFGPGTRLTVL.

The chain combines TRBV18 with TRBJ1-1; D possibly corresponds to TRBD1 (6 bases). Per the germline V gene, CDR1 is KGHSH and CDR2 is LQKENI. The CDR3 has 13 amino acids. Trimming pared 6 bases from V and 4 bases from J, leaving 12 bases between. CDR3 loop: CASSSKGGTEAFF. The CDR3 nucleotides are TGTGCCAGCTCTTCCAAGGGGGGCACTGAAGCTTTCTTT.

This clonotype appeared many times. This rearrangement joins TRBV5-1 to TRBJ2-7; 12 bases are shared with TRBD1. The germline V gene encodes CDR1 SGHRS and CDR2 YFSETQ. This CDR3 region has 16 residues. With 6 bases clipped from V and 3 bases from J, the junction kept 10 bases outside the gene matches. The CDR3 DNA follows: TGCGCCAGCACCCGGTCCGGGACAGGGGGCATCTACGAGCAGTACTTC. Amino acid sequence: CASTRSGTGGIYEQYF.

This clonotype was picked up a small number of times. J is TRBJ1-1 and V is TRBV7-9; 7 bases align to TRBD1. V lost 5 bases to trimming and J lost 4 bases; unmatched junction nucleotides: 7. Germline CDR1 is SEHNR and CDR2 is FQNEAQ (reference sequence). This CDR3 comprises 14 residues. CDR3 sequence reads: CASSTDRAGTEAFF. CDR3 sequence (DNA): TGTGCCAGCAGCACCGACAGGGCGGGCACTGAAGCTTTCTTT. Drawing the rest from reference TRBV7-9 and TRBJ1-1, the complete variable domain is DTGVSQNPRHKITKRGQNVTFRCDPISEHNRLYWYRQTLGQGPEFLTYFQNEAQLEKSRLLSDRFSAERPKGSFSTLEIQRTEQGDSAMYLCASSTDRAGTEAFFGQGTRLTVV.

The CDR3 loop is CASRLVPDYGYTF. The CDR3 DNA is TGTGCAAGTCGCTTAGTTCCTGACTATGGCTACACCTTC. The rearrangement joins TRBV12-2 to TRBJ1-2. TRBV12-2 is termed a pseudogene. The CDR3 extends over 13 amino acids.

V usage is TRBV24-1 and J usage is TRBJ2-5, with 9 nucleotides matching TRBD1. This CDR3 comprises 16 residues. In germline, CDR1 is KGHDR, CDR2 SFDVKD. Trimming cost V 1 base and J 3 bases; bases outside gene matches: 5. CDR3 amino acids: CATSDFPRDREETQYF. The CDR3 coding sequence is TGTGCCACCAGTGATTTCCCCCGGGACAGGGAAGAGACCCAGTACTTC.

The chain employs TRBV9 and TRBJ2-3; TRBD2 aligns across 10 bases. Unmatched junction bases numbered 10, after V lost 5 bases and J lost 1 base. The CDR3 runs to 17 residues. Germline values: CDR1 SGDLS, CDR2 YYNGEE. For the CDR3, the DNA is TGTGCCAGCAGAGCCGGAGGGCTAGCGGGAGGCACAGATACGCAGTATTTT. Its translation is CASRAGGLAGGTDTQYF.

This clonotype was found many times. A junction end diverges from the germline sequence, so it may reflect a read error. The V and J genes are TRBV12-3 or TRBV12-4 and TRBJ2-1; 8 nucleotides agree with TRBD1. The CDR3 is made up of 15 amino acids. CDR3 sequence reads: CASRRTGFSDNEQFF. The CDR3 region has the DNA TGTGCCAGCAGAAGGACAGGGTTCTCCGACAATGAGCAGTTCTTC.

V usage is TRBV7-3 and J usage is TRBJ2-1; a possible D gene is TRBD2 (5 bases). Germline V gene data show CDR1 as SGHTA and CDR2 as FQGTGA. This CDR3 contains 14 residues. Trimming removed 5 bases from V and 9 bases from J, with 17 bases in between. The CDR3 nucleotides read TGTGCCAGCAGCCAAGGAAGCGGACTTGGTGAGCAGTTCTTC. Its translation is CASSQGSGLGEQFF. Full variable domain (missing parts from reference TRBV7-3 and TRBJ2-1): GAGVSQTPSNKVTEKGKYVELRCDPISGHTALYWYRQSLGQGPEFLIYFQGTGAADDSGLPNDRFFAVRPEGSVSTLKIQRTERGDSAVYLCASSQGSGLGEQFFGPGTRLTVL.

Concerning this clonotype itself: This clone may be a read error of a much larger clone one base away. The CDR3 protein is CSVASRGLNEQFF. DNA for the CDR3: TGCAGCGTTGCATCGCGGGGCCTCAATGAGCAGTTCTTC. The chain joins TRBV29-1 to TRBJ2-1; possibly TRBD2 for D (6 bases). The CDR3 runs to 13 residues. CDR1 SQVTM and CDR2 ANQGSEA come from the germline V gene. Trimming removed 4 bases at V and 6 bases at J, with 13 bases between.

The chain has TRBV10-1 and TRBJ2-1, with 9 bases matching TRBD2. The CDR3 loop spans 15 amino acids. CDR1 and CDR2 from the germline V gene are WNHNN and SYGVQD (reference sequence). J was trimmed by 4 bases and V by 4 bases; bases with no gene match: 5. CDR3 residues: CASSGGLAGYNEQFF. The CDR3 nucleotides are TGCGCCAGCAGTGGAGGGCTAGCGGGGTACAATGAGCAGTTCTTC.